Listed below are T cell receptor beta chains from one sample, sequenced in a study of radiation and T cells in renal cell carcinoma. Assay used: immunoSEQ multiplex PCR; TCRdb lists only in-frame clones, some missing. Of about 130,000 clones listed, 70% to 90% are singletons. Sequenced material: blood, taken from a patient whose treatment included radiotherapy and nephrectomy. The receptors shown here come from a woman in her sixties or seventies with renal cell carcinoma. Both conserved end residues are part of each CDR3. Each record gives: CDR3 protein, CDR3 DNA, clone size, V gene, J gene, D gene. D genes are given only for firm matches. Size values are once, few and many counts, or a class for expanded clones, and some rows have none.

CSVQSSYNSPLHF	TGCAGCGTCCAAAGCTCCTATAATTCACCCCTCCACTTT	-	TRBV29-1	TRBJ1-6	-
CATGWGGSSYEQYF	TGTGCCACCGGCTGGGGAGGCAGCTCCTACGAGCAGTACTTC	-	TRBV19	TRBJ2-7	-
CASIGGGENGYTF	TGTGCCAGCATAGGAGGGGGGGAAAATGGCTACACCTTC	-	TRBV5-4	TRBJ1-2	-
CASSSRLAGGNIQYF	TGTGCCAGCAGTTCGCGACTAGCGGGGGGCAACATTCAGTACTTC	-	TRBV6-6	TRBJ2-4	TRBD2
CASGGTGGDYNYGYTF	TGTGCTAGTGGAGGGACAGGGGGCGATTACAACTATGGCTACACCTTC	-	TRBV12-5	TRBJ1-2	TRBD1
CASSPGTVNGYTF	TGTGCCAGCAGCCCCGGGACAGTAAATGGCTACACCTTC	once	TRBV25-1	TRBJ1-2	TRBD1
CASTYGGDEKLFF	TGTGCCAGCACCTACGGGGGGGACGAAAAACTGTTTTTT	-	TRBV28	TRBJ1-4	-
CSANSEGVSTDTQYF	TGCAGCGCCAATTCTGAAGGGGTCAGCACAGATACGCAGTATTTT	-	TRBV29-1	TRBJ2-3	-
CASSVAPTGATREQFF	TGTGCCAGCAGCGTAGCTCCCACAGGGGCCACGAGGGAGCAGTTCTTC	-	TRBV9	TRBJ2-1	TRBD1
CASSVAPDTAKNIQYF	TGTGCCAGCAGCGTAGCCCCTGACACAGCCAAAAACATTCAGTACTTC	few	TRBV9	TRBJ2-4	-
CASRGGLFSYEQYF	TGTGCCAGCAGGGGGGGACTCTTTTCCTACGAGCAGTACTTC	-	TRBV6-1	TRBJ2-7	-
CAWSPYTGTSGINEQYF	TGTGCCTGGAGTCCCTATACCGGGACTAGCGGGATAAACGAGCAGTACTTC	-	TRBV30	TRBJ2-7	TRBD2
CASSLEGTQRFGAFF	TGTGCCAGCAGTTTAGAGGGAACCCAACGATTTGGGGCTTTCTTT	few	TRBV28	TRBJ1-1	-
CASSISGISEQYF	TGTGCCAGCAGTATTAGCGGGATCTCCGAGCAGTACTTC	-	TRBV7-9	TRBJ2-7	TRBD2
CATSRDPYNYEQYF	TGTGCCACCAGCAGAGACCCGTACAACTACGAGCAGTACTTC	-	TRBV15	TRBJ2-7	-
CASGLGPYAFF	TGTGCTAGTGGTTTGGGCCCCTATGCTTTCTTT	few	TRBV12-5	TRBJ1-1	-
CASSFLDRDTGELFF	TGTGCCAGCAGTTTCTTGGACAGGGACACCGGGGAGCTGTTTTTT	-	TRBV27	TRBJ2-2	TRBD1
CASSFRLNTEAFF	TGTGCCAGCAGCTTTCGCTTGAACACTGAAGCTTTCTTT	-	TRBV7-2	TRBJ1-1	-
CASSSSGRAHEQYF	TGTGCCAGCAGCTCTTCAGGGAGGGCCCACGAGCAGTACTTC	-	TRBV11-2	TRBJ2-7	TRBD2
CASSSGTSGNYVGNEQFF	TGTGCCAGCAGTTCCGGGACTAGCGGGAATTACGTTGGTAATGAGCAGTTCTTC	-	TRBV27	TRBJ2-1	TRBD2